This TCR beta chain was identified during a study of cytomegalovirus exposure and HLA in healthy donors. TCRdb's copy holds only in-frame clones and misses some; the assay was immunoSEQ multiplex PCR. Among around 150,000 clones listed, around 80% were seen once. Between the trimmed V and J ends, which lost 4 bases and 1 base, there was a span of 10 bases. Germline loops: CDR1 SGHNT, CDR2 YENEEA. The CDR3 runs 15 residues. Sequencing was done on a sample of PBMCs. This chain links TRBV11-3 with TRBJ2-2; D might be TRBD2 (5 bases). The TCR comes from a man aged 25 to 45 in good health and CMV-seropositive. In nucleotides, the CDR3 is TGTGCCAGCAGCTGGAGGACCCAGAACACCGGGGAGCTGTTTTTT. This gives the protein CASSWRTQNTGELFF.